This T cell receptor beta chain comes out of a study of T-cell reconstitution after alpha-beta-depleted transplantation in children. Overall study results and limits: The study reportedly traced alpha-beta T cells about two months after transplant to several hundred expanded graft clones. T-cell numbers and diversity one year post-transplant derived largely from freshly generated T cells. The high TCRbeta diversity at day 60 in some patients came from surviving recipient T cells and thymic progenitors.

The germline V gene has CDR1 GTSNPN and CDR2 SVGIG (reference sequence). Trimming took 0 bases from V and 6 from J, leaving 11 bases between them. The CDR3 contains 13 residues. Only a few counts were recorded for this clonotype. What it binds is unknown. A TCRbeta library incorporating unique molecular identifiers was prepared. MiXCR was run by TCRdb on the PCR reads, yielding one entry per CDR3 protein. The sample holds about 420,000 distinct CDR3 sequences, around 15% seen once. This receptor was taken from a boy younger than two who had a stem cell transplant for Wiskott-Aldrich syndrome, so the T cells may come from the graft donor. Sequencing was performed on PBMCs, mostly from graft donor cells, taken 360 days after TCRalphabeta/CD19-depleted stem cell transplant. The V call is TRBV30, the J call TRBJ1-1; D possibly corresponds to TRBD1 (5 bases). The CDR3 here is CAWSVRGSPEAFF. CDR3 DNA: TGTGCCTGGAGTGTACGGGGGTCGCCTGAAGCTTTCTTT.